This T cell receptor beta chain is drawn from a study of blood T cell repertoires in COVID-19. CDR3 length: 17 amino acids. The germline V gene encodes CDR1 LGHDT and CDR2 YNNKEL (reference sequence). Unmatched junction bases numbered 8, after V lost 4 bases and J lost 3 bases. Clones were sequenced by immunoSEQ multiplex PCR, and TCRdb holds only the in-frame ones, with some missing. The profile covers about 120,000 clones, with roughly 83% appearing a single time and 37% taken by the ten largest. The sequenced sample consisted of peripheral blood. This chain connects TRBV3-1 (or the pseudogene TRBV3-2) to TRBJ2-3, with 12 bases lining up with TRBD2. This sequence originates from a man in his forties with active or convalescent COVID-19. The chain's CDR3 is CASSRNLAGGLTDTQYF. CDR3 sequence (DNA): TGTGCCAGCAGCCGCAACCTAGCGGGAGGGCTGACAGATACGCAGTATTTT.